This T cell receptor (beta chain) emerged from a study of vaccination and CD4 T cells after COVID-19. Study details: Control cultures received a CEFX pool, an HIV-1 Nef pool, or no peptide. Overall study findings and caveats: Sampling was limited to relatively few convalescent patients, with no early post-infection timepoints studied.

Oncomine TCR Beta short-read sequencing was applied to DNA from cultured CD4+ T cells. Using the QIAamp micro DNA kit, genomic DNA was extracted from the CD4+ T cells that had been cultured. One entry per CDR3 protein, called by TCRdb with MiXCR from the PCR reads. The sample records 9,500 to 14,000 distinct CDR3 sequences, around 28% being singletons. CDR1 is SQVTM, CDR2 ANQGSEA, per germline. This CDR3 comprises 10 residues. Trimming stripped 8 bases from V and 4 bases from J, with 8 bases between. This sample's treatment: roughly 11-day PBMC culture with coronavirus spike peptide pools or control peptides (ViraFEST assay). From the unexposed donor, CD4+ T cells were collected ahead of the COVID-19 pandemic (2011-2018). Cells permitting, SARS-CoV-2 S/N served as probes for unexposed-donor CD4+ T cells, and four cold-coronavirus spikes did too. As to this clonotype: Its antigen is not identified.

The sequence derives from a human donor in good health. J is TRBJ1-1 and V is TRBV29-1; D not certain. The sequenced sample consisted of CD4+ T cells from blood, cultured in vitro. CDR3: CSTAFTEAFF. CDR3 coding DNA: TGCAGCACCGCTTTCACTGAAGCTTTCTTT.